A single TCR beta chain is shown here with its context. The data were taken from a study of blood T cell repertoires in COVID-19. From germline, CDR1 is MDHEN and CDR2 SYDVKM. Trimming took 2 bases from V and 0 from J, leaving 7 bases between them. The CDR3 is 14 residues long. Profiled with immunoSEQ multiplex PCR; TCRdb holds only in-frame clones, not every one. The sample has around 200,000 clones, around 88% seen once. Sequenced material: PBMCs or T cells enriched from blood (not recorded which). V gene TRBV28 combines with J gene TRBJ2-5; possibly TRBD1 for D (6 bases). The origin of this receptor is a woman aged 25 to 45 who had been exposed to COVID-19. The CDR3 bases are TGTGCCAGCAGTTTACGGGACAACCAAGAGACCCAGTACTTC. This sequence encodes CASSLRDNQETQYF.